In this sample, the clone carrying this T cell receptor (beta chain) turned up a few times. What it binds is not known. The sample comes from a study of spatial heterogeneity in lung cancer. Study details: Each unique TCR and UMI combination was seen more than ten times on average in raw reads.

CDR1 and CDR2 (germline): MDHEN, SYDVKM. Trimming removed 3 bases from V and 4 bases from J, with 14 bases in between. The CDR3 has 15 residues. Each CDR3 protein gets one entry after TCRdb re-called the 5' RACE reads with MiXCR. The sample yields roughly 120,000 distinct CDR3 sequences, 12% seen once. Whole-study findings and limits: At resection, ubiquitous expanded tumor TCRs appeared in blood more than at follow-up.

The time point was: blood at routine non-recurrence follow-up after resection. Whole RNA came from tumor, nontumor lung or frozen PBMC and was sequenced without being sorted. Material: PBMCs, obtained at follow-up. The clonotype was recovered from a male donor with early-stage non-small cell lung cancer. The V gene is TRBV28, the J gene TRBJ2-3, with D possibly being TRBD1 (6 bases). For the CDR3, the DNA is TGTGCCAGCAGTTTCATAGGGACATTTGCAGATACGCAGTATTTT. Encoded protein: CASSFIGTFADTQYF.